The TCR beta chain described here comes from a study of blood T cell repertoires in COVID-19. In the study overall: Spain, Italy and the United States supplied samples that represented acute and convalescent COVID-19.

The V gene's germline CDR1 is SNHLY and CDR2 FYNNEI. Trimming removed 6 bases at V and 0 bases at J, with 11 bases between. The CDR3 has 14 amino acids. Assay used: immunoSEQ multiplex PCR; TCRdb lists only in-frame clones, some missing. Of about 78,000 clones in the sample, more than 75% were seen once. This clonotype originated in a man aged 50 or older with active or convalescent COVID-19. The source material was peripheral blood. The J gene is TRBJ1-1, the V gene TRBV2, with D perhaps TRBD1 (5 bases). CDR3 sequence (DNA): TGTGCCAGCAGAAATGGACACATGAACACTGAAGCTTTCTTT. This encodes CASRNGHMNTEAFF.